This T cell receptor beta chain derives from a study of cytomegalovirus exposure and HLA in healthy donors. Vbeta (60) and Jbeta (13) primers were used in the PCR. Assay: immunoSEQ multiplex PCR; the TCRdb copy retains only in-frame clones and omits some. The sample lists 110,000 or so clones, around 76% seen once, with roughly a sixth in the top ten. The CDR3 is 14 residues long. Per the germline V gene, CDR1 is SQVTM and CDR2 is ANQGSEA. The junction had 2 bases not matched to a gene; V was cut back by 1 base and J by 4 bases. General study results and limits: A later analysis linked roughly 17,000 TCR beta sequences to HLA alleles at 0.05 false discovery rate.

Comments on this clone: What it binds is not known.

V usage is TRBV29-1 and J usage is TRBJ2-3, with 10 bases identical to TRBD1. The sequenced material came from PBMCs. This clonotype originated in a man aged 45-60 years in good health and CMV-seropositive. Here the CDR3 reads CSVEGGTGADTQYF. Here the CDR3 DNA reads TGCAGCGTTGAAGGGGGGACAGGGGCAGATACGCAGTATTTT.